This TCR beta chain derives from a study of high-grade serous ovarian cancer treatment subgroups. The tumor samples were collected prior to definitive surgery or chemotherapy. From germline, CDR1 is SGHTA and CDR2 FQGNSA. The CDR3 contains 14 residues. V gave up 1 base and J gave up 1 base, with 5 bases separating them. Clones were read by immunoSEQ multiplex PCR, and TCRdb kept only the in-frame ones, dropping some. The repertoire holds approximately 5,800 clones, with roughly two thirds as singletons. The count of this clone is one. This chain joins TRBV7-2 and TRBJ1-3; D gene ambiguous. The sample taken for sequencing was tumor tissue. The source of this sequence is a human donor with high-grade serous ovarian cancer. The chain's CDR3 is CASSLDRSGNTIYF. DNA of the CDR3: TGTGCCAGCAGCTTAGATAGATCTGGAAACACCATATATTTT.